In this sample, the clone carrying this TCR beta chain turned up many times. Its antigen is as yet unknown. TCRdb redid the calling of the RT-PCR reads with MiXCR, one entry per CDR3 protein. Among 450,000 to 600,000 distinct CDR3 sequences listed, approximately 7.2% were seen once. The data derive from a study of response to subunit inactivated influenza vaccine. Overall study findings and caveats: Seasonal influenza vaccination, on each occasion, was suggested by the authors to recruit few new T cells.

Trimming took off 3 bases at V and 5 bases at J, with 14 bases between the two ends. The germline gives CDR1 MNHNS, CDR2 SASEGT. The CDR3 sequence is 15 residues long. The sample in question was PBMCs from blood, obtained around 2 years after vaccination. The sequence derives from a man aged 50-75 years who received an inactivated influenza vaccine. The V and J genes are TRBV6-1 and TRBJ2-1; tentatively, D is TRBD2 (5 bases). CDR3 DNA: TGTGCCAGCAGTGAGATCTTCCCTAGCAACAATGAGCAGTTCTTC. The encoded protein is CASSEIFPSNNEQFF.